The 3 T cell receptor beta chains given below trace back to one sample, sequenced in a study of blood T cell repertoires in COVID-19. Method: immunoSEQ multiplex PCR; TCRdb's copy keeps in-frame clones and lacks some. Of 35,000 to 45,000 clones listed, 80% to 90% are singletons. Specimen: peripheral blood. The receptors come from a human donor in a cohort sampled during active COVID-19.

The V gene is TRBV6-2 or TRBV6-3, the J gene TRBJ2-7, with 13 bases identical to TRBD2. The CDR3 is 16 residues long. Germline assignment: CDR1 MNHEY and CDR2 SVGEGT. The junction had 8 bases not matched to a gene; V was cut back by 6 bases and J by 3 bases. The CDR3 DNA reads TGTGCCAGCAGCTCCTACGGACTAGCGGGAGACTACGAGCAGTACTTC. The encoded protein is CASSSYGLAGDYEQYF.

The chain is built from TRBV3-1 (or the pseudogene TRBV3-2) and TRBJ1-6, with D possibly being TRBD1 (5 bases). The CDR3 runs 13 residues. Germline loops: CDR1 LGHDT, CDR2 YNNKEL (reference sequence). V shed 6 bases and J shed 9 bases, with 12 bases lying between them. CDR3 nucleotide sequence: TGTGCCAGCAGGCCCCCCGGGGGTTCACCCCTCCACTTT. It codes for CASRPPGGSPLHF.

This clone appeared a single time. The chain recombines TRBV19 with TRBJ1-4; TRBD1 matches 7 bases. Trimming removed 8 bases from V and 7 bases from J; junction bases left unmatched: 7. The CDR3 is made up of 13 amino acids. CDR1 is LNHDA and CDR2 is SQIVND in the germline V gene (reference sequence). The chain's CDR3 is CASQGGVGEKLFF. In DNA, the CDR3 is TGTGCCAGTCAGGGGGGAGTAGGTGAAAAACTGTTTTTT.